Below, 8 T cell receptor beta chains from the same sample are listed, as sequenced in a study of glioma-infiltrating T cells after dendritic cell vaccination. Time point specified: after dendritic cell vaccination, including at tumor progression/relapse. Sequenced by immunoSEQ multiplex PCR; TCRdb stores in-frame clones only, minus some. Counted here are 50,000 to 75,000 clones, more than 70% occurring once; the ten biggest clones make up approximately 9.6%. This sample comprised blood, obtained after dendritic cell vaccination. The receptors stem from a human donor with glioblastoma.

CDR3 bases: TGTGCCAGCAGCTTACGCGTGGGAGACATTCAGTACTTC. It translates to CASSLRVGDIQYF. The chain recombines TRBV11-3 with TRBJ2-4; D possibly corresponds to TRBD2 (5 bases). The germline gives CDR1 SGHNT, CDR2 YENEEA. Trimming left V 2 bases short and J 8 bases short, with 10 bases between. CDR3 length: 13 amino acids. The whole variable domain, remainder taken from reference TRBV11-3 and TRBJ2-4, is EAGVVQSPRYKIIEKKQPVAFWCNPISGHNTLYWYLQNLGQGPELLIRYENEEAVDDSQLPKDRFSAERLKGVDSTLKIQPAELGDSAVYLCASSLRVGDIQYFGAGTRLSVL.

A note on this clone: Other DNA sequences from this sample encode an identical CDR3 as well. This chain connects TRBV10-3 to TRBJ2-7, with 7 bases matching TRBD2. Trimming took 2 bases from V and 0 from J; bases not matched to a gene: 7. CDR1 and CDR2 from the germline V gene are ENHRY and SYGVKD. The CDR3 runs to 16 residues. DNA of the CDR3: TGTGCCATCAGTGAGGGGCTAGCGGATCTCTCCTACGAGCAGTACTTC. Translation: CAISEGLADLSYEQYF.

The V call is TRBV4-2, the J call TRBJ1-6; weak D call: TRBD1 (5 bases). Deletions cut 1 base from V and 10 bases from J, with 20 bases between. The V gene's germline CDR1 is LGHNA and CDR2 YNFKEQ. The CDR3 sequence is 17 residues long. The CDR3 sequence: CASSQVLQDTKSSPLHF. In DNA form, the CDR3 reads TGTGCCAGCAGCCAAGTATTACAGGACACCAAGTCATCACCCCTCCACTTT.

The chain couples TRBV27 to TRBJ2-4, with D possibly TRBD2 on 6 matching bases. V lost 8 bases and J 5 bases, leaving 16 bases between the germline ends. This CDR3 comprises 14 residues. Germline assignment: CDR1 MNHEY and CDR2 SMNVEV (reference sequence). The CDR3 reads CASLLGEEENIQYF. Here the CDR3 DNA reads TGTGCCAGCCTTCTCGGGGAGGAGGAAAACATTCAGTACTTC.

This chain joins TRBV20-1 and TRBJ2-3; D call uncertain. CDR3 length: 11 amino acids. Trimming stripped 2 bases from V and 9 bases from J, with 9 bases between. The germline V gene has CDR1 DFQATT and CDR2 SNEGSKA (reference sequence). The CDR3: CSARSLPTQYF. The CDR3 DNA reads as TGCAGTGCTAGATCCCTACCGACGCAGTATTTT.

V is TRBV12-5 and J is TRBJ1-5; D remains ambiguous. The CDR3 spans 13 residues. CDR1 LGHNT and CDR2 FRNRAP come from the germline V gene. V dropped 0 bases and J dropped 7 bases, with 7 bases sitting between them. CDR3 sequence reads: CASGLVGGQPQHF. The CDR3 DNA is TGTGCTAGTGGTTTGGTTGGAGGCCAGCCCCAGCATTTT. Full variable domain (rest looked up from reference TRBV12-5 and TRBJ1-5): DARVTQTPRHKVTEMGQEVTMRCQPILGHNTVFWYRQTMMQGLELLAYFRNRAPLDDSGMPKDRFSAEMPDATLATLKIQPSEPRDSAVYFCASGLVGGQPQHFGDGTRLSIL.

The chain carries TRBV25-1 and TRBJ1-1; a weak D match, TRBD1 (5 bases). V lost 2 bases to trimming and J lost 5 bases, with 12 bases between them. Germline V gene data show CDR1 as MGHDK and CDR2 as SYGVNS. The CDR3 spans 14 residues. In DNA, the CDR3 is TGTGCCAGCAGTGAACTGGGACTAGGGACTGAAGCTTTCTTT. The encoded protein is CASSELGLGTEAFF.

The rearrangement joins TRBV6-5 to TRBJ2-5; D gene ambiguous. The CDR3 runs to 14 residues. Per the germline V gene, CDR1 is MNHEY and CDR2 is SVGAGI. With 6 bases removed from V and 0 bases from J, the gap between germline ends came to 11 bases. The CDR3 DNA is TGTGCCAGCAGAGGCGGCGTGGACCAAGAGACCCAGTACTTC. It is translated as CASRGGVDQETQYF.